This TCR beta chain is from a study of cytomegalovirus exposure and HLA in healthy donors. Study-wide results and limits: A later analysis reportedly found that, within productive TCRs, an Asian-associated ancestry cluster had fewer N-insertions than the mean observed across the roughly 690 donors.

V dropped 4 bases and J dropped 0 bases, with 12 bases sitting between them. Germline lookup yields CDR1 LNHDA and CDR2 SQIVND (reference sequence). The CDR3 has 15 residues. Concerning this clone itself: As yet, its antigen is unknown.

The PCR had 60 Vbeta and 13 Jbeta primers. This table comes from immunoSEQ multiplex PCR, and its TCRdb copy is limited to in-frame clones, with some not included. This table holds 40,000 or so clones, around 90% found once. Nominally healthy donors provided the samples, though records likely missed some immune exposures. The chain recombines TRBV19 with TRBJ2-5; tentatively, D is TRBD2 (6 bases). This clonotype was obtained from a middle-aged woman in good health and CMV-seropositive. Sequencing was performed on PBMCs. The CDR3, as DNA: TGTGCCAGTAGTAGGGGACTTACGTACCAAGAGACCCAGTACTTC. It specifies CASSRGLTYQETQYF.